The clone carrying this T cell receptor beta chain was counted only a few times. The data are from a study of blood T cell repertoires in COVID-19. Study details: Both acute and convalescent COVID-19 samples were obtained from the United States, Italy and Spain. In each case, the material was cDNA or gDNA derived from T cells, B-cell-depleted T cells, or PBMCs.

Germline CDR1 and CDR2: SGHTA and FQGNSA. CDR3 length: 15 amino acids. Trimming removed 1 base at V and 3 bases at J, with 12 bases between. In the authors' workflow: Quantification of nucleated cells was approximated via reference gene primer amplification. Only in-frame clones appear in the TCRdb table, and some are missing; sequencing was by immunoSEQ multiplex PCR. For V, J and clone size, that table is used; D and trimming come from the DNA. The repertoire includes about 57,000 clones, roughly 80% of them detected once, and under 25% sits in the top ten. The sample was peripheral blood. V is TRBV7-2 and J is TRBJ1-1, with a tentative D call TRBD1 (5 bases). The TCR comes from a woman in her sixties or seventies with acute or convalescent COVID-19. CDR3 nucleotide sequence: TGTGCCAGCAGCTTAGGGGTCGACAGATACACTGAAGCTTTCTTT. This codes for CASSLGVDRYTEAFF.